The 22 T cell receptor beta chains listed next were all sequenced from one sample in a study of shared clonotypes between healthy human individuals. Sequencing was performed with immunoSEQ multiplex PCR; in TCRdb, only in-frame clones are kept and a portion is missing. The sample yields about 800,000 clones, just over 95% seen once. It was CD45RO-negative cells, positively selected for CCR7, that made up naive CD8 cells, with terminally differentiated effector memory CD45RA+ cells excluded. The sequencing sample was made of naive CD8+ T cells sorted from blood. These receptors were taken from a man aged 25-45 years in good health.

A remark on this clone: At the DNA level, this CDR3 is encoded by other sequences in the same sample as well. The V call is TRBV29-1, the J call TRBJ1-2; D unresolved. This CDR3 spans 11 amino acids. The germline V gene has CDR1 SQVTM and CDR2 ANQGSEA. Trimming removed 3 bases at V and 0 bases at J, with 2 bases between. The CDR3 here is CSVETNYGYTF. CDR3 sequence (DNA): TGCAGCGTTGAGACTAACTATGGCTACACCTTC.

The chain recombines TRBV9 with TRBJ2-1, with D uncertain. This CDR3 is 14 amino acids long. V lost 2 bases, J lost 9 bases, and 15 bases lay in between. Looked up from germline, CDR1 is SGDLS and CDR2 is YYNGEE. CDR3 sequence (DNA): TGTGCCAGCAGCGTTGGAGCCCCCATACGTGAGCAGTTCTTC. This encodes CASSVGAPIREQFF.

V gene TRBV5-8 combines with J gene TRBJ1-5; D is perhaps TRBD1 (5 bases). V gave up 1 base and J gave up 6 bases, with 11 bases separating them. The germline gives CDR1 SGHTS, CDR2 YDEGEE. The CDR3 sequence is 14 residues long. Written as DNA, the CDR3 is TGTGCCAGCAGCTTGTGGGGGGGTGGTCAGCCCCAGCATTTT. Its translation is CASSLWGGGQPQHF.

The chain employs TRBV4-3 and TRBJ2-5; perhaps TRBD2 as D (6 bases). Trimming took off 4 bases at V and 5 bases at J, with 17 bases between the two ends. This CDR3 contains 15 residues. The germline V gene encodes CDR1 LGHNA and CDR2 YSLEER. The CDR3: CASSPNTIGGETQYF. CDR3 coding DNA: TGCGCCAGCAGCCCTAACACGATAGGAGGGGAGACCCAGTACTTC.

The table lists this clone with a count of one. The V call is TRBV5-1, the J call TRBJ2-1; no firm D call. CDR3 size: 15 residues. V lost 4 bases and J 0 bases, leaving 11 bases between the germline ends. Germline CDR1 is SGHRS and CDR2 is YFSETQ. The chain's CDR3 is CASSLRPSSYNEQFF. DNA of the CDR3: TGCGCCAGCAGCCTACGCCCGAGCTCCTACAATGAGCAGTTCTTC.

The rearrangement joins TRBV15 to TRBJ2-7, with D perhaps TRBD1 (6 bases). Germline CDR1 is LNHNV and CDR2 is YYDKDF (reference sequence). This CDR3 contains 16 residues. The V end was cut by 0 bases, the J end by 2 bases, with 14 bases between. CDR3 sequence (DNA): TGTGCCACCAGCAGAGATGATCCCGGGACAACCTACGAGCAGTACTTC. Translation gives CATSRDDPGTTYEQYF.

This chain connects TRBV6-5 to TRBJ1-5; no clear D. Germline values: CDR1 MNHEY, CDR2 SVGAGI. V was cut by 0 bases and J by 3 bases, with 6 bases left in between. The CDR3 has 14 residues. The CDR3 nucleotides read TGTGCCAGCAGTTACTCAGTTGACAATCAGCCCCAGCATTTT. Translation: CASSYSVDNQPQHF.

In this sample, this clone turned up once. This chain uses TRBV15 with TRBJ1-4; TRBD1 agrees at 7 bases. The CDR3 has 15 amino acids. V was pared by 1 base and J by 4 bases, with 3 bases of the junction left unmatched. Germline assignment: CDR1 LNHNV and CDR2 YYDKDF (reference sequence). The chain's CDR3 is CATSRGTGHNEKLFF. CDR3 DNA: TGTGCCACCAGCAGAGGGACAGGCCATAATGAAAAACTGTTTTTT.

The chain is built from TRBV6-4 and TRBJ2-7, with a possible D match to TRBD2 (6 bases). CDR1 and CDR2 from the germline V gene are MRHNA and SNTAGT. Trimming removed 6 bases at V and 2 bases at J, with 17 bases between. This CDR3 has 15 amino acids. In nucleotides, the CDR3 is TGTGCCAGCAGCCCAGGGTGGGGGAGGACCTACGAGCAGTACTTC. Translating gives CASSPGWGRTYEQYF.

The chain has TRBV6-5 and TRBJ1-1; 7 bases fit TRBD1. With V trimmed by 3 bases and J by 2 bases, 6 bases remained unmatched. The germline V gene encodes CDR1 MNHEY and CDR2 SVGAGI. CDR3 length equals 15 residues. CDR3 sequence reads: CASSYFEGANTEAFF. In DNA form, the CDR3 reads TGTGCCAGCAGTTATTTCGAGGGGGCAAACACTGAAGCTTTCTTT.

Concerning this clone: Other DNA variants within this sample encode the same CDR3. The V call is TRBV9, the J call TRBJ2-1; D is possibly TRBD2 (5 bases). The CDR3 has 10 amino acids. The V gene's germline CDR1 is SGDLS and CDR2 YYNGEE. The V and J ends lost 8 bases and 6 bases respectively, with 6 bases between them. CDR3 sequence reads: CASGSNEQFF. The CDR3 DNA reads TGTGCCAGTGGGAGCAATGAGCAGTTCTTC. The variable domain in full, completed from reference TRBV9 and TRBJ2-1, reads DSGVTQTPKHLITATGQRVTLRCSPRSGDLSVYWYQQSLDQGLQFLIQYYNGEERAKGNILERFSAQQFPDLHSELNLSSLELGDSALYFCASGSNEQFFGPGTRLTVL.

The chain uses TRBV15 and TRBJ2-1; 9 nucleotides match TRBD2. This CDR3 has 15 amino acids. Germline values: CDR1 LNHNV, CDR2 YYDKDF (reference sequence). Germline trimming cut 3 bases from V and 3 bases from J; bases unmatched to any gene: 3. CDR3 in DNA: TGTGCCACCAGCAGCACACTAGCGGGCTACAATGAGCAGTTCTTC. Protein sequence: CATSSTLAGYNEQFF.

This clone has only one observation. This chain links TRBV5-4 with TRBJ2-7, with TRBD2 matching 14 bases. Germline trimming cut 4 bases from V and 4 bases from J; bases unmatched to any gene: 13. The CDR3 sequence is 18 residues long. Germline V gene data show CDR1 as SGHNT and CDR2 as YYREEE (reference sequence). In DNA form, the CDR3 reads TGTGCCAGCAGCGCCCCCGGGACTAGCGGGAGTGTTGGGTACGAGCAGTACTTC. Amino acids: CASSAPGTSGSVGYEQYF.

This clone was detected only once. J is TRBJ1-5 and V is TRBV6-6; 8 positions match TRBD1. This CDR3 spans 11 amino acids. The germline V gene has CDR1 MNHNY and CDR2 SVGAGI (reference sequence). Unmatched junction bases numbered 8, after V lost 6 bases and J lost 16 bases. CDR3 coding DNA: TGTGCCAGCAGATCCGGGACAGGCCAACATTTT. Translation gives CASRSGTGQHF.

This rearrangement joins TRBV10-3 to TRBJ2-1; D gene unclear. Deletions cut 5 bases from V and 4 bases from J, with 9 bases between. CDR1 ENHRY and CDR2 SYGVKD come from the germline V gene. The CDR3 runs to 13 residues. The CDR3 region has the DNA TGTGCCATCAGTCTGGACCCTTACAATGAGCAGTTCTTC. Translating it yields CAISLDPYNEQFF.

The chain joins TRBV6-6 to TRBJ1-1; D gene ambiguous. The V gene's germline CDR1 is MNHNY and CDR2 SVGAGI (reference sequence). Between the trimmed V and J ends, which lost 11 bases and 2 bases, there was a span of 18 bases. The CDR3 is 14 residues long. This chain's CDR3 is CASNPEAKNTEAFF. In DNA form, the CDR3 reads TGTGCCTCGAATCCGGAGGCCAAAAACACTGAAGCTTTCTTT.

The rearrangement uses TRBV5-4 and TRBJ1-2, with a possible D match to TRBD1 (5 bases). V was clipped by 0 bases and J by 6 bases, with 15 bases between them. CDR1 and CDR2 (germline): SGHNT, YYREEE (reference sequence). This CDR3 is 15 amino acids long. This CDR3 is CASSLATIRGHGYTF. In DNA form, the CDR3 reads TGTGCCAGCAGCTTGGCGACAATTAGGGGCCATGGCTACACCTTC.

V and J are TRBV2 and TRBJ2-6, with D maybe TRBD2 (6 bases). Germline CDR1 and CDR2: SNHLY and FYNNEI. CDR3 length: 14 residues. The V and J ends lost 8 bases and 4 bases respectively, with 12 bases between them. The CDR3 region has the DNA TGTGCCAGCCTACCGGGGGACGGGGCCAACGTCCTGACTTTC. Its translation: CASLPGDGANVLTF. Full variable domain (outside the CDR3, taken from reference TRBV2 and TRBJ2-6): EPEVTQTPSHQVTQMGQEVILRCVPISNHLYFYWYRQILGQKVEFLVSFYNNEISEKSEIFDDQFSVERPDGSNFTLKIRSTKLEDSAMYFCASLPGDGANVLTFGAGSRLTVL.

This rearrangement joins TRBV7-6 to TRBJ2-2, with D possibly TRBD1 on 5 matching bases. The germline gives CDR1 SGHVS, CDR2 FNYEAQ. The CDR3 runs to 15 residues. V was shortened by 5 bases and J by 0 bases, with 10 bases between the two germline ends. CDR3 bases: TGTGCCAGCAGCCCGACAGTACCGAACACCGGGGAGCTGTTTTTT. Translating it yields CASSPTVPNTGELFF.

The genes are TRBV18 and TRBJ2-2; TRBD1 agrees at 7 bases. J was trimmed by 5 bases and V by 6 bases; bases with no gene match: 15. This CDR3 is built from 17 residues. CDR1 is KGHSH, CDR2 LQKENI, per germline. This chain's CDR3 is CASSPDWQGVMTGELFF. DNA of the CDR3: TGTGCCAGCTCCCCTGATTGGCAGGGGGTTATGACCGGGGAGCTGTTTTTT.

In its sample, this clone was seen once. The chain employs TRBV27 and TRBJ1-1; perhaps TRBD1 as D (6 bases). The V gene's germline CDR1 is MNHEY and CDR2 SMNVEV (reference sequence). This CDR3 comprises 14 residues. With 3 bases removed from V and 3 bases from J, the gap between germline ends came to 11 bases. As DNA, the CDR3 is TGTGCCAGCAGTTTGGCAGGGGCCCACACTGAAGCTTTCTTT. Translated, it gives CASSLAGAHTEAFF.

This clone was detected only once. The chain carries TRBV7-9 and TRBJ2-1; unclear D gene. The CDR3 spans 11 residues. V lost 5 bases and J lost 8, with 7 bases in between. Germline values: CDR1 SEHNR, CDR2 FQNEAQ (reference sequence). The DNA of the CDR3 is TGTGCCAGCAGCCTCATTGATGAGCAGTTCTTC. Its translation is CASSLIDEQFF.